Each of the 21 T cell receptor beta chains below was sequenced from the same sample in a study of blood T cell repertoires in COVID-19. Profiling relied on immunoSEQ multiplex PCR, and the TCRdb table lists in-frame clones only, not all of them. The table lists about 120,000 clones, roughly 86% of them singletons, with about an eighth in the top ten. The sample consisted of peripheral blood. The receptor source for this set is a woman aged 70-85 years with COVID-19, enrolled during active disease.

The chain carries TRBV3-1 (or the pseudogene TRBV3-2) and TRBJ2-3; possible D gene TRBD2, 5 bases. V dropped 1 base and J dropped 1 base, with 9 bases sitting between them. CDR1 and CDR2 from the germline V gene are LGHDT and YNNKEL (reference sequence). CDR3 size: 15 residues. The CDR3 region is CASSQGSAGTDTQYF. The CDR3, as DNA: TGTGCCAGCAGCCAAGGTAGCGCGGGCACAGATACGCAGTATTTT.

The chain is built from TRBV28 and TRBJ1-5, with 9 bases aligning to TRBD1. The V gene end was trimmed by 6 bases and the J gene end by 7 bases; junction bases not matched to a gene: 4. The CDR3 consists of 13 residues. CDR1 and CDR2 from the germline V gene are MDHEN and SYDVKM. The CDR3, as DNA: TGTGCCAGCAGAACAGGGGGCTGGCAGCCCCAGCATTTT. Translated: CASRTGGWQPQHF.

The chain uses TRBV11-1 and TRBJ2-5; maybe TRBD2 (5 bases). Trimming took off 4 bases at V and 7 bases at J, with 10 bases between the two ends. The CDR3 spans 12 residues. Germline lookup yields CDR1 SGHAT and CDR2 FQDESV (reference sequence). Written as DNA, the CDR3 is TGTGCCAGCAGCTCGCCGGGATGGACCCAGTACTTC. This gives the protein CASSSPGWTQYF.

The chain couples TRBV19 to TRBJ2-1; maybe TRBD2 (6 bases). This CDR3 is 14 amino acids long. The V and J ends lost 3 bases and 6 bases respectively, with 12 bases between them. CDR1 and CDR2 from the germline V gene are LNHDA and SQIVND (reference sequence). CDR3 amino acids: CASSISGGFNEQFF. The CDR3 coding sequence is TGTGCCAGTAGTATTAGTGGGGGGTTCAATGAGCAGTTCTTC.

With respect to this clone: In the same sample, other DNA sequences code for this CDR3. The rearrangement uses TRBV3-1 (or the pseudogene TRBV3-2) and TRBJ2-3; unclear D gene. From germline, CDR1 is LGHDT and CDR2 YNNKEL (reference sequence). Trimming pared 4 bases from V and 6 bases from J, leaving 5 bases between. The CDR3 sequence is 11 residues long. CDR3: CASSPGDTQYF. CDR3 DNA: TGTGCCAGCAGCCCCGGGGATACGCAGTATTTT.

J is TRBJ1-6 and V is TRBV6-5; D is perhaps TRBD1 (5 bases). Trimming left V 8 bases short and J 10 bases short, with 18 bases between. The CDR3 contains 14 residues. Germline loops: CDR1 MNHEY, CDR2 SVGAGI. Here the CDR3 DNA reads TGTGCCAGCGCCCTAGGAAGGGGCGAGTCACCCCTCCACTTT. Its translation is CASALGRGESPLHF.

The chain has TRBV12-3 or TRBV12-4 and TRBJ2-5; 7 positions match TRBD1. This CDR3 comprises 13 residues. The V and J ends lost 5 bases and 3 bases, in that order; junction bases with no gene match: 3. The CDR3, as DNA: TGTGCCAGCAGTATGGGACAGAAAGAGACCCAGTACTTC. Translating gives CASSMGQKETQYF.

A few counts support this clone. This chain uses TRBV2 with TRBJ1-2, with D maybe TRBD1 (5 bases). CDR1 is SNHLY, CDR2 FYNNEI, per germline. The CDR3 has 13 residues. Trimming pared 8 bases from V and 8 bases from J, leaving 18 bases between. The DNA of the CDR3 is TGTGCCAGCGGTCTAAGAAGGGGCGAAGGCTACACCTTC. Its translation is CASGLRRGEGYTF.

This chain uses TRBV27 with TRBJ1-4; D may be TRBD1 (5 bases). CDR1 is MNHEY and CDR2 is SMNVEV in the germline V gene (reference sequence). V was pared by 7 bases and J by 2 bases, with 14 bases between. CDR3 size: 15 residues. This CDR3 reads CASTPRRQTNEKLFF. As DNA, the CDR3 is TGTGCCAGCACCCCAAGGAGACAGACTAATGAAAAACTGTTTTTT.

This clone was seen more than once but under ten times. The chain combines TRBV11-2 with TRBJ2-3; D is uncertain. V was trimmed by 5 bases and J by 14 bases, leaving 14 bases between them. The CDR3 spans 11 residues. Germline V gene data show CDR1 as SGHAT and CDR2 as FQNNGV. CDR3 in amino acids: CASSPDRLVYF. DNA of the CDR3: TGTGCCAGCAGCCCCGACCGACTCGTGTATTTT.

The V call is TRBV20-1, the J call TRBJ2-7; 8 nucleotides align to TRBD2. J gave up 2 bases and V 3 bases, and 6 bases lay outside the gene matches. Germline lookup yields CDR1 DFQATT and CDR2 SNEGSKA (reference sequence). The CDR3 has 14 amino acids. CDR3 coding DNA: TGCAGTGCTAGTATAGCGGGACAAACCTACGAGCAGTACTTC. Encoded protein: CSASIAGQTYEQYF.

Regarding this clone: Sequence at one end of the junction differs from germline and may be a read error. This chain connects TRBV9 to TRBJ1-1; 8 bases align to TRBD1. CDR3 size: 15 residues. The germline CDR1 and CDR2 sequences are SGDLS and YYNGEE. The DNA of the CDR3 is TGTGCCAGCAGCGGTAACCAGGGGGCTCTCACTGAGGCTTTCTTT. Protein: CASSGNQGALTEAFF.

V and J are TRBV5-1 and TRBJ2-5; 10 nucleotides line up with TRBD1. The germline V gene has CDR1 SGHRS and CDR2 YFSETQ. The CDR3 is made up of 14 amino acids. The trim removed 4 bases at V and 5 bases at J, leaving 5 bases unmatched. In DNA, the CDR3 is TGCGCCAGCAGCCCGGGACAGGGGACTGAGACCCAGTACTTC. Its protein is CASSPGQGTETQYF.

This chain joins TRBV3-1 (or the pseudogene TRBV3-2) and TRBJ1-6; weak D call: TRBD1 (6 bases). Germline V gives CDR1 LGHDT, CDR2 YNNKEL (reference sequence). The V end lost 6 bases, the J end lost 7 bases, and 13 bases lay between the germline ends. This CDR3 has 14 residues. The CDR3, as DNA: TGTGCCAGCAGGTCGGGACAAGGAAATTCACCCCTCCACTTT. Translation: CASRSGQGNSPLHF.

The chain recombines TRBV24-1 with TRBJ1-5; D is unresolved. Per germline, CDR1 KGHDR and CDR2 SFDVKD. The CDR3 has 16 residues. Trimming shortened V by 2 bases and J by 6 bases, and 16 bases separated the two germline ends. As DNA, the CDR3 is TGTGCCACCAGTGATTCTAGGAGAGATTCGGGTCAGCCCCAGCATTTT. This encodes CATSDSRRDSGQPQHF.

CDR3 DNA: TGTGCCAGCAGTGAACTATCCTACGAGCAGTACTTC. Translating it yields CASSELSYEQYF. J is TRBJ2-7 and V is TRBV6-1; D unclear. The germline V gene has CDR1 MNHNS and CDR2 SASEGT. V dropped 2 bases and J dropped 1 base, with 3 bases sitting between them. The length of the CDR3 is 12 residues.

This rearrangement joins TRBV30 to TRBJ2-5, with 7 bases matching TRBD1. V was pared by 4 bases and J by 3 bases, with 8 bases of the junction left unmatched. Germline CDR1 and CDR2: GTSNPN and SVGIG (reference sequence). This CDR3 is 14 amino acids long. The CDR3 protein is CAWILRGRKETQYF. The DNA for the CDR3 is TGTGCCTGGATACTGAGGGGGCGAAAAGAGACCCAGTACTTC.

The chain has TRBV5-1 and TRBJ1-4; the match to TRBD1 covers 12 bases. CDR3 length equals 14 residues. Trimming removed 6 bases from V and 7 bases from J; junction bases left unmatched: 4. Germline V gene lookup returns CDR1 SGHRS and CDR2 YFSETQ. In nucleotides, the CDR3 is TGCGCCAGCACCCCGGGACAGGGGGCTGAAAAACTGTTTTTT. This gives the protein CASTPGQGAEKLFF. The full variable domain, in which reference TRBV5-1 and TRBJ1-4 provide the parts outside the CDR3, is KAGVTQTPRYLIKTRGQQVTLSCSPISGHRSVSWYQQTPGQGLQFLFEYFSETQRNKGNFPGRFSGRQFSNSRSEMNVSTLELGDSALYLCASTPGQGAEKLFFGSGTQLSVL.

The CDR3 is CACPDDRGQTEAFF. CDR3 DNA sequence: TGTGCCTGCCCCGATGACAGGGGGCAAACTGAAGCTTTCTTT. The chain employs TRBV30 and TRBJ1-1; 10 bases are a match to TRBD1. This CDR3 has 14 residues. The germline gives CDR1 GTSNPN, CDR2 SVGIG (reference sequence). With 6 bases clipped from V and 5 bases from J, the junction kept 9 bases outside the gene matches.

The J gene is TRBJ1-5, the V gene TRBV28, with a possible D match to TRBD1 (5 bases). The germline V gene encodes CDR1 MDHEN and CDR2 SYDVKM. This CDR3 is 14 amino acids long. V was clipped by 6 bases and J by 0 bases, with 9 bases between them. CDR3 protein: CASSPTVSNQPQHF. CDR3 DNA: TGTGCCAGCAGCCCGACAGTTAGCAATCAGCCCCAGCATTTT.

The chain carries TRBV7-8 and TRBJ2-5; 11 positions agree with TRBD1. The ends lost 0 bases at V and 4 bases at J; junction bases unmatched: 1. The CDR3 totals 15 residues. Germline V lookup: CDR1 SGHVS, CDR2 FQNEAQ. CDR3 DNA sequence: TGTGCCAGCAGCTTAGCGGACAGGGGGCGAGAGACCCAGTACTTC. It is translated as CASSLADRGRETQYF.